The clone carrying this T cell receptor (beta chain) was seen repeatedly, ten times or more. Its target is not known. TCRdb re-derived calls from the RT-PCR reads in MiXCR, one entry per CDR3 protein. The sample holds 500,000 to 550,000 distinct CDR3 sequences, around 25% seen once. The data originate from a study of response to subunit inactivated influenza vaccine. Study-level findings and limits: Few new T cells, the authors suggested, are recruited by each seasonal influenza vaccination.

This sample also appeared in a second study, on T cells expressing NK-cell markers. Per that study: With UMIs, 5'RACE template switching was used to make TCR beta cDNA.

This specimen consisted of CD4+ T cells sorted from PBMCs, obtained approximately 12 days after vaccination. The source is a man in his forties or fifties who received an inactivated influenza vaccine.

This CDR3 reads CASRPGRKNNEQFF. Here the CDR3 DNA reads TGTGCCAGCAGACCGGGACGGAAGAACAATGAGCAGTTCTTC. This chain uses TRBV12-3 or TRBV12-4 with TRBJ2-1; D could derive from TRBD1 or TRBD2 (5 bases each). This CDR3 is built from 14 residues. V dropped 6 bases and J dropped 5 bases, with 14 bases sitting between them.